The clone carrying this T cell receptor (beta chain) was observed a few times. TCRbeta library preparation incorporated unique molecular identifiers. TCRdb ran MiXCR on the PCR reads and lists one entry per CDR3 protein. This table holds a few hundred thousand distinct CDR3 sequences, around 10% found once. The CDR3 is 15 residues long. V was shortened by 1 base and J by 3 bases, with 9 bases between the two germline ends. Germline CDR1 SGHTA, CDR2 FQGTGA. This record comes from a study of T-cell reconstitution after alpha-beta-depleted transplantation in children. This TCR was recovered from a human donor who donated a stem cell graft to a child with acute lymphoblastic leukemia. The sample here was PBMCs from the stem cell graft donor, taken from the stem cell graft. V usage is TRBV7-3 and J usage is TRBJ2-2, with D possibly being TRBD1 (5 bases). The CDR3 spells CASSLRGPDTGELFF. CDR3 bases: TGTGCCAGCAGCTTAAGGGGCCCAGACACCGGGGAGCTGTTTTTT.